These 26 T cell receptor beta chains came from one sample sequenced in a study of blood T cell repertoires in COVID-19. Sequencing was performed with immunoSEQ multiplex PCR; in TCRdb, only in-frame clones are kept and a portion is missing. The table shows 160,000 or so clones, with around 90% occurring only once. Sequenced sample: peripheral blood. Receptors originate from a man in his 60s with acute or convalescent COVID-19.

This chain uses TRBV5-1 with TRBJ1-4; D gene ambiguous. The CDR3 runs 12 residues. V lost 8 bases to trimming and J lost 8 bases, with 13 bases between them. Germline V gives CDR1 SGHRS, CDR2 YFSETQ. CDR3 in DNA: TGCGCCAGTTCCGAAACTTTCGAAAAACTGTTTTTT. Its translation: CASSETFEKLFF.

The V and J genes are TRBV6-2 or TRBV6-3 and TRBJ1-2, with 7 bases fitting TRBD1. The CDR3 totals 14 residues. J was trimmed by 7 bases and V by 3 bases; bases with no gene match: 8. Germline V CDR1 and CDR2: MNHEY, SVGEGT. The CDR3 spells CASSYQNRGRGYTF. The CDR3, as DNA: TGTGCCAGCAGTTATCAGAACAGGGGCCGTGGCTACACCTTC.

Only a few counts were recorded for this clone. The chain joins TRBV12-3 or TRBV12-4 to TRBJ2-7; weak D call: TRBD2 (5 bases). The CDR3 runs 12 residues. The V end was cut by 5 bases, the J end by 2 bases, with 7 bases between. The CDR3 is CASSPGTYEQYF. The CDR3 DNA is TGTGCCAGCAGTCCCGGGACCTACGAGCAGTACTTC.

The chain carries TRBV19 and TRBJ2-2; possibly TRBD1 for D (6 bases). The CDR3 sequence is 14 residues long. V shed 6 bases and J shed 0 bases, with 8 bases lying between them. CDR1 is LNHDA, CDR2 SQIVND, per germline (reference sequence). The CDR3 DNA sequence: TGTGCCAGTAGAAGGACAGCGAACACCGGGGAGCTGTTTTTT. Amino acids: CASRRTANTGELFF.

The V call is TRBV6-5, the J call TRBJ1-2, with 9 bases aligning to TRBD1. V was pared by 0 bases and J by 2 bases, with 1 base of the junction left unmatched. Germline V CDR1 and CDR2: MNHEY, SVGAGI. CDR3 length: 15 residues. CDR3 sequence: CASSYSGTGNYGYTF. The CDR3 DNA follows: TGTGCCAGCAGTTACTCCGGGACAGGGAACTATGGCTACACCTTC.

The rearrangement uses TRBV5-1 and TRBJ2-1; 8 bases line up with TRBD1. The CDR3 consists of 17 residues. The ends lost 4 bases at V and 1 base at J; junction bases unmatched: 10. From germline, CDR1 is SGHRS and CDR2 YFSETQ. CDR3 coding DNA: TGCGCCAGCAGCCCGCTCCAGGGGGCCTCGTCCTACAATGAGCAGTTCTTC. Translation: CASSPLQGASSYNEQFF.

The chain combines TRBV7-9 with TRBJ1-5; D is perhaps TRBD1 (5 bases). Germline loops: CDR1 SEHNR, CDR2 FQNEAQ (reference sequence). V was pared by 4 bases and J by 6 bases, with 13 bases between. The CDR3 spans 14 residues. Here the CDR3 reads CASSSDRRGQPQHF. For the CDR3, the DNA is TGTGCCAGCAGCTCCGACAGAAGGGGTCAGCCCCAGCATTTT.

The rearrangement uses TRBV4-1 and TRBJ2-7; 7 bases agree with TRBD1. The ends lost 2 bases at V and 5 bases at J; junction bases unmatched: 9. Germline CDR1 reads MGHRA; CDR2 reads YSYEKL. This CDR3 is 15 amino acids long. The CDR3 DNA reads TGCGCCAGCAGCCAAACGGGACAGTCTAAGGACGAGCAGTACTTC. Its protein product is CASSQTGQSKDEQYF.

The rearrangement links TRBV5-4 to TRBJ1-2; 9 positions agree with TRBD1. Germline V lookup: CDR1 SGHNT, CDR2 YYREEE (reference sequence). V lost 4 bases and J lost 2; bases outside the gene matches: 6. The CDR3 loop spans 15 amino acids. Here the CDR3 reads CASSRWDRVNYGYTF. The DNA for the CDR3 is TGTGCCAGCAGCAGATGGGACAGGGTGAACTATGGCTACACCTTC.

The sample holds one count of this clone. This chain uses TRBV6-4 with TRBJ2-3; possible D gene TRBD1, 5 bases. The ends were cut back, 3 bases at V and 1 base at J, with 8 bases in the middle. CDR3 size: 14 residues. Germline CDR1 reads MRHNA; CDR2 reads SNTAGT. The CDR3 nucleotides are TGTGCCAGCAGTGAGGGGCGCGGCACAGATACGCAGTATTTT. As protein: CASSEGRGTDTQYF.

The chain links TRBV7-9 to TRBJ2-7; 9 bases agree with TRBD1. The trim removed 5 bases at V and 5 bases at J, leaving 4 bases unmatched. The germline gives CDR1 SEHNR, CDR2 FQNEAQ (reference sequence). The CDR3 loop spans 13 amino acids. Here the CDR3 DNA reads TGTGCCAGCAGCAGGGACAGGGTAGACGAGCAGTACTTC. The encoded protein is CASSRDRVDEQYF.

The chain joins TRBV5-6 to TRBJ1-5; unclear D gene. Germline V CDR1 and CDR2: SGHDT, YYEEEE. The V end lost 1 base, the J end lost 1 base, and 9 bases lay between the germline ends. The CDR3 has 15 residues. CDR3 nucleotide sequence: TGTGCCAGCAGCTTGAGAACAGCCAGCAATCAGCCCCAGCATTTT. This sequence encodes CASSLRTASNQPQHF. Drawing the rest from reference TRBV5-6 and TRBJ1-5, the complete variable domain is DAGVTQSPTHLIKTRGQQVTLRCSPKSGHDTVSWYQQALGQGPQFIFQYYEEEERQRGNFPDRFSGHQFPNYSSELNVNALLLGDSALYLCASSLRTASNQPQHFGDGTRLSIL.

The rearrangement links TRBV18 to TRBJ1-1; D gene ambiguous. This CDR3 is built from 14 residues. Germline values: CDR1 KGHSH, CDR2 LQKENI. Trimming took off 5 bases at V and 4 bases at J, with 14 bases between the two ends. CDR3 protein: CASSVGGVGTEAFF. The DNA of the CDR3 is TGTGCCAGCTCAGTAGGCGGGGTGGGCACTGAAGCTTTCTTT.

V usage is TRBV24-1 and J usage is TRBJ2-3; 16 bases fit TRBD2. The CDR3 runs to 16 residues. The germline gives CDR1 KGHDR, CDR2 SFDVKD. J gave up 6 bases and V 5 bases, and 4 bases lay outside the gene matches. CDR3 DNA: TGTGCCACCAGTGCACCGGGACTAGCGGGGGGGGATACGCAGTATTTT. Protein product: CATSAPGLAGGDTQYF.

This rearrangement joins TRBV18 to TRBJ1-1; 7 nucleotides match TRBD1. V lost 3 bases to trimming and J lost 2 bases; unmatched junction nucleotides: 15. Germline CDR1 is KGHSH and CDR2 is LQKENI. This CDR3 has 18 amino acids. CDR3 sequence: CASSPRLYTGTANTEAFF. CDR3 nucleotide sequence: TGTGCCAGCTCACCTCGACTCTACACCGGGACAGCTAACACTGAAGCTTTCTTT.

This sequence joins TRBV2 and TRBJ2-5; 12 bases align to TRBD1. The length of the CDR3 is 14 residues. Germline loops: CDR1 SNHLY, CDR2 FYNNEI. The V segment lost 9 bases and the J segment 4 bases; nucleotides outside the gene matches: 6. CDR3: CARKRDRGRETQYF. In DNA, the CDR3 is TGTGCCAGAAAACGGGACAGGGGGCGAGAGACCCAGTACTTC.

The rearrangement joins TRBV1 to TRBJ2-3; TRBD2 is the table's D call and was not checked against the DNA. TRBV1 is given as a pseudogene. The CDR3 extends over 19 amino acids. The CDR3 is CTSSQVRPGGPRQTDTQYF. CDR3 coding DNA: TGCACCAGCAGCCAAGTTCGTCCGGGGGGGCCAAGGCAGACAGATACGCAGTATTTT.

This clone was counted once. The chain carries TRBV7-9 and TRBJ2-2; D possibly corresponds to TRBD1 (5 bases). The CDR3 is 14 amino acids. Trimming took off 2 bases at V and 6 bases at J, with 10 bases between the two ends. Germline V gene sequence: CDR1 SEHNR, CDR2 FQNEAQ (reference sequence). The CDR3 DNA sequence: TGTGCCAGCAGCTTACCACAAGGGGCCGGGGAGCTGTTTTTT. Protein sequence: CASSLPQGAGELFF.

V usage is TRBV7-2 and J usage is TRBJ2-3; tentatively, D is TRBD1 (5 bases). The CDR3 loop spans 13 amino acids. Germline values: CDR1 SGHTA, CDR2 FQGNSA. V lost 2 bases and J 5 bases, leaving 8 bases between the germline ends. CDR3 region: CASSLLGVDTQYF. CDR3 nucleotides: TGTGCCAGCAGCTTATTAGGGGTAGATACGCAGTATTTT. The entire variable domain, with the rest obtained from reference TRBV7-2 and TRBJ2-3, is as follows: GAGVSQSPSNKVTEKGKDVELRCDPISGHTALYWYRQSLGQGLEFLIYFQGNSAPDKSGLPSDRFSAERTGGSVSTLTIQRTQQEDSAVYLCASSLLGVDTQYFGPGTRLTVL.

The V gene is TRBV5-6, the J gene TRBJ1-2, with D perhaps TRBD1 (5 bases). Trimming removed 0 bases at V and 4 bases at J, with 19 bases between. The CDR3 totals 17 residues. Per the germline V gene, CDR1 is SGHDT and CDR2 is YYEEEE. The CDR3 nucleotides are TGTGCCAGCAGCTTGGGGCAGGGCGCCATCGTTTCCTATGGCTACACCTTC. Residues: CASSLGQGAIVSYGYTF.

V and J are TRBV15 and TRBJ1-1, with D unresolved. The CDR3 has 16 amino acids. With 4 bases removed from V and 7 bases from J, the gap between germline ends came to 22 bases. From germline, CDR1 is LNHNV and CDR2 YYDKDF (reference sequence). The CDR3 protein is CATSTLGGAQLGEAFF. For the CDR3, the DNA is TGTGCCACCAGCACCCTTGGTGGAGCCCAACTTGGTGAAGCTTTCTTT.

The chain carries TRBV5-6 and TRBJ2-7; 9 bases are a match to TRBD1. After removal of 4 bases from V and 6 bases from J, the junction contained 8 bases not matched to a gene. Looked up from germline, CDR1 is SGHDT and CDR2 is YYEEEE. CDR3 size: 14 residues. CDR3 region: CASSTGQGLGEQYF. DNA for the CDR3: TGTGCCAGCAGCACCGGACAGGGGCTGGGCGAGCAGTACTTC.

The CDR3 loop reads CASRKGLRGRDTQYF. The CDR3 DNA is TGTGCCAGCAGGAAAGGTTTGAGGGGGCGTGATACGCAGTATTTT. The V call is TRBV7-8, the J call TRBJ2-3, with 7 bases matching TRBD1. V gave up 6 bases and J gave up 6 bases; unmatched junction bases: 12. Germline V gene sequence: CDR1 SGHVS, CDR2 FQNEAQ. This CDR3 is 15 amino acids long. The entire variable domain, with the rest obtained from reference TRBV7-8 and TRBJ2-3, is as follows: GAGVSQSPRYKVAKRGQDVALRCDPISGHVSLFWYQQALGQGPEFLTYFQNEAQLDKSGLPSDRFFAERPEGSVSTLKIQRTQQEDSAVYLCASRKGLRGRDTQYFGPGTRLTVL.

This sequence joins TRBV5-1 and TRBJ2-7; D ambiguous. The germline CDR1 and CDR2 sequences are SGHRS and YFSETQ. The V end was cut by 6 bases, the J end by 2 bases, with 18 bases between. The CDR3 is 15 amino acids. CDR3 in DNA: TGCGCCAGCATCGTCCCGATACGCGGTCCCTACGAGCAGTACTTC. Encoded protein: CASIVPIRGPYEQYF.

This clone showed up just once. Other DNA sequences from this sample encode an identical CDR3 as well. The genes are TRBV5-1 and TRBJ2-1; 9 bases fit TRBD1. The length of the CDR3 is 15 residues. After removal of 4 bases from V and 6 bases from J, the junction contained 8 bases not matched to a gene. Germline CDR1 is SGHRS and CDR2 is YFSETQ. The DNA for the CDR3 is TGCGCCAGCAGCCCCACAGGGGGCCGCGGCAATGAGCAGTTCTTC. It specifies CASSPTGGRGNEQFF.

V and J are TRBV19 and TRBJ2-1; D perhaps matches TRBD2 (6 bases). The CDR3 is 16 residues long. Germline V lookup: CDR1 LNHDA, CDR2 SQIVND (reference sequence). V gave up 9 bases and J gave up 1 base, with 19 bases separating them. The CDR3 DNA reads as TGTGCCAGCCTAGGTGGGGGGTATGGATCCTACAATGAGCAGTTCTTC. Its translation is CASLGGGYGSYNEQFF.